A selection of T cell receptor beta chains follows, all from one sample in a study of OX40 agonist ivuxolimab in advanced cancers. Assay used: immunoSEQ multiplex PCR; TCRdb lists only in-frame clones, some missing. The sample contains about 80,000 clones, more than 85% of which appear only once. The sequencing here drew on CD4+ or CD8+ T cells sorted from blood, taken in a trial of the OX40 agonist ivuxolimab. The receptors shown here come from an adult with an advanced solid tumor such as melanoma, head and neck, liver or kidney cancer. CDR3s leave out the opening cysteine and the closing phenylalanine or tryptophan. The order of the fields is D gene, clone size, V gene, CDR3 protein. The D gene is left open where the match is weak. Size is omitted from some rows. Given values are once, few, many or a class for expanded clones.

d_gene: TRBD2; abundance: NA; v_gene: TRBV19; CDR3aa: ASSSSGITKNIQY
d_gene: NA; abundance: NA; v_gene: TRBV28; CDR3aa: ASSFQLGRGDNEQF
d_gene: TRBD1; abundance: NA; v_gene: TRBV4-3; CDR3aa: ASSKEQGYNSPLH
d_gene: NA; abundance: once; v_gene: TRBV28; CDR3aa: ASSDTATYEQY
d_gene: NA; abundance: NA; v_gene: TRBV9; CDR3aa: ASSADTGSWYNEQF
d_gene: TRBD2; abundance: NA; v_gene: TRBV5-1; CDR3aa: ASSGLAGTDTQY
d_gene: TRBD1; abundance: NA; v_gene: TRBV7-9; CDR3aa: ASSLGPPGQGYEQY
d_gene: NA; abundance: NA; v_gene: TRBV5-5; CDR3aa: ASSLEAGKNIQY
d_gene: NA; abundance: NA; v_gene: TRBV28; CDR3aa: ASSFPGARANEKLF
d_gene: NA; abundance: NA; v_gene: TRBV29-1; CDR3aa: SARIDTDTQY
d_gene: NA; abundance: NA; v_gene: TRBV5-6; CDR3aa: ASSAGTARPQQY
d_gene: NA; abundance: NA; v_gene: TRBV29-1; CDR3aa: SVTGSQETQY
d_gene: TRBD1; abundance: once; v_gene: TRBV19; CDR3aa: ASSPLAGTGGNEQF
d_gene: TRBD1; abundance: NA; v_gene: TRBV6-5; CDR3aa: ASSYWTGPLF
d_gene: TRBD1; abundance: NA; v_gene: TRBV18; CDR3aa: ASSQEQGAAEAF
d_gene: NA; abundance: NA; v_gene: TRBV6-1; CDR3aa: ASSSGEAF
d_gene: NA; abundance: NA; v_gene: TRBV19; CDR3aa: ASSPGSGANVLT
d_gene: TRBD2; abundance: NA; v_gene: TRBV7-9; CDR3aa: ASSRTSGTSTDTQY
d_gene: TRBD1; abundance: NA; v_gene: TRBV27; CDR3aa: ASSLFGQGIKPYGYT
d_gene: TRBD2; abundance: few; v_gene: TRBV28; CDR3aa: ASGASGLLRQF
d_gene: TRBD2; abundance: once; v_gene: TRBV5-1; CDR3aa: ASSPGTSFYEQY
d_gene: TRBD2; abundance: NA; v_gene: TRBV6-5; CDR3aa: ASSYPQRGGQETQY
d_gene: NA; abundance: few; v_gene: TRBV7-3; CDR3aa: ASSPKLRGTGHGELF
d_gene: TRBD2; abundance: NA; v_gene: TRBV18; CDR3aa: ASSPRTSPEADTQY